This T cell receptor beta chain stems from a study of neoadjuvant anti-PD-1 for oral cavity cancer. This table comes from immunoSEQ multiplex PCR, and its TCRdb copy is limited to in-frame clones, with some not included. The sample holds roughly 14,000 clones, 75% seen once. Described time point: after neoadjuvant nivolumab, at surgical resection. Germline-derived CDR1 and CDR2 are GTSNPN and SVGIG (reference sequence). This CDR3 has 16 residues. With 8 bases removed from V and 0 bases from J, the gap between germline ends came to 17 bases. This sequence was found in a person aged 35 to 85 with oral cavity squamous cell carcinoma. This material consisted of PBMCs, taken after nivolumab (anti-PD-1) treatment. The chain is built from TRBV30 and TRBJ2-6; possible D gene TRBD2, 6 bases. CDR3 region: CATSGLSSSGANVLTF. The DNA of the CDR3 is TGTGCCACCTCGGGACTTTCGAGCTCTGGGGCCAACGTCCTGACTTTC.